Listed below are T cell receptor beta chains from one sample, sequenced in a study of T cell repertoires in cytomegalovirus infection. TCRdb recomputed calls from the reads with MiXCR, one row per CDR3 protein. The repertoire holds 500,000 or so distinct CDR3 sequences, with 15% to 20% as singletons. Sequences were obtained from CD8+ T cells from PBMCs. Source of these receptors: a human donor in good health (CMV status not recorded). Some clones in this sample may be carry-over from other donors' samples. Both conserved end residues are part of each CDR3. The D gene is left open where the match is weak. Clone size is stated in some rows and not others, as once, few, many or a class when expanded.

few	TRBV10-3	TRBJ2-7	TRBD1	CATLSDRGSYEQYF	TGTGCCACCTTAAGCGACAGGGGGTCCTACGAGCAGTACTTC
.	TRBV9	TRBJ2-1	.	CASSARRDSKGTYNEQFF	TGTGCCAGCAGCGCGCGCCGGGACTCAAAAGGGACTTACAATGAGCAGTTCTTC
.	TRBV7-2	TRBJ2-5	.	CSSSPRSGRRVETQYF	TGTTCCAGCAGCCCCCGAAGTGGGAGAAGGGTGGAGACCCAGTACTTC
many	TRBV11-2	TRBJ2-2	.	CASSLVGQRTGELFF	TGTGCCAGCAGCTTAGTTGGACAACGCACCGGGGAGCTGTTTTTT
.	TRBV19	TRBJ2-3	.	CASSIVRGDTQYF	TGTGCCAGTAGCATCGTCCGGGGAGATACGCAGTATTTT
.	TRBV28	TRBJ1-1	.	CASSLRHQNTEAFF	TGTGCCAGCAGTTTAAGACACCAGAACACTGAAGCTTTCTTT
few	TRBV9	TRBJ2-7	.	CASSPSMDRYEQYF	TGTGCCAGCAGCCCCTCGATGGACCGCTACGAGCAGTACTTC
.	TRBV9	TRBJ2-3	TRBD1	CASSAFSRDRGTDTQYF	TGTGCCAGCAGCGCCTTTTCCCGGGACAGGGGCACAGATACGCAGTATTTT
few	TRBV19	TRBJ2-7	.	CASSMTYSNYEQYF	TGTGCCAGTAGTATGACCTACTCGAACTACGAGCAGTACTTC
.	TRBV28	TRBJ1-5	TRBD1	CASSLRYRGRWSNQPQHF	TGTGCCAGCAGTTTACGGTACAGGGGGCGATGGAGCAATCAGCCCCAGCATTTT
many	TRBV7-9	TRBJ2-7	.	CASSRDSGYEGQYF	TGTGCCAGCAGCCGGGATTCCGGCTACGAGGGGCAGTACTTC